What follows is one T cell receptor (beta chain) and its context. Its antigen is not known. Generated by immunoSEQ multiplex PCR, the TCRdb table keeps only in-frame clones and is missing some. Of about 120,000 clones listed, approximately 90% were seen once; the top ten hold 2.4%. This record comes from a study of T cell responses to AZD1222 COVID-19 vaccine. Across the whole study: Samples with a second dose at about 4 or about 12 weeks were pooled together. Study-level results: After the peak T cell response, and only then, were repertoires sampled. Donors were mostly white British, more females; clonal diversity possibly underestimated.

The germline gives CDR1 SGHNT, CDR2 YENEEA. Trimming removed 2 bases at V and 5 bases at J, with 11 bases between. The CDR3 length is 14 residues. The sample was peripheral blood, taken on day 0 of AZD1222 vaccination. The chain carries TRBV11-3 and TRBJ2-3; D gene ambiguous. This TCR derives from an adult in good health. This chain's CDR3 is CASSLTGSIDTQYF. For the CDR3, the DNA is TGTGCCAGCAGCTTAACCGGGTCGATAGATACGCAGTATTTT.